A selection of T cell receptor beta chains follows, all from one sample in a study of T cell responses to AZD1222 COVID-19 vaccine. Only in-frame clones appear in the TCRdb table, and some are missing; sequencing was by immunoSEQ multiplex PCR. This table has approximately 120,000 clones, more than 80% appearing once. This specimen consisted of peripheral blood, obtained 28 days after the second AZD1222 dose. These receptors were collected from an adult who received the AZD1222 COVID-19 vaccine. Each CDR3 is given with its conserved first and last residue.

>TRBV18
CASSPVQGAQTEAFF
>TRBV6-2/TRBV6-3
CASSRTSGGHPVADTQYF
>TRBV6-5
CASSPMGGEAFF
>TRBV4-1
CASSQLPTSGGNRGEQFF
>TRBV6-5
CASRPPGQENYGYTF
>TRBV28
CASSTPGRGSSYNSPLHF
>TRBV6-2/TRBV6-3
CASSYPLAGELFF
>TRBV9
CASSVGTGNYGYTF
>TRBV28
CASSLYLDTLAKNIQYF
>TRBV2
CASSAQGDPPLHF
>TRBV6-2/TRBV6-3
CASSPRAVGDSPLHF
>TRBV5-1
CASSSTLQETQYF
>TRBV6-5
CASSYAGSYTF
>TRBV5-1
CASSLQTTNEKLFF
>TRBV6-2/TRBV6-3
CASSYITDTYEQYF
>TRBV29-1
CSVRRTGLADTQYF
>TRBV5-1
CASSLGLAGTNQETQYF
>TRBV11-2
CASSLEFTEAFF
>TRBV6-4
CASSDYPTGKRDYGYTF
>TRBV30
CAWSEGGYYGYTF
>TRBV7-9
CASSDFGGPWETQYF
>TRBV5-1
CASSLAGTSSGELFF
>TRBV19
CASSRAASIGPEAFF
>TRBV11-2
CASSFDPGPNEKLFF
>TRBV30
CAWSGGRYTGELFF
>TRBV7-2
CASSVDNTDTQYF